The subject of this entry is one T cell receptor (beta chain). The source of the sample is a study of T cell changes during pregnancy in multiple sclerosis. Produced via immunoSEQ multiplex PCR; TCRdb's table is partial and in-frame only. The profile shows tens of thousands of clones, approximately 86% of them singletons. This TCR was recovered from a female donor in good health, enrolled as a control in a pregnancy study. Sample: CD4+ T cells from peripheral blood mononuclear cells, taken in the first trimester of pregnancy.

The CDR3 spells CAWSAGESSYNEQFF. Here the CDR3 DNA reads TGTGCCTGGAGTGCAGGGGAATCTTCCTACAATGAGCAGTTCTTC. This rearrangement joins TRBV30 to TRBJ2-1; maybe TRBD1 (6 bases). V lost 1 base and J 1 base, leaving 11 bases between the germline ends. Per germline, CDR1 GTSNPN and CDR2 SVGIG (reference sequence). This CDR3 region has 15 residues.